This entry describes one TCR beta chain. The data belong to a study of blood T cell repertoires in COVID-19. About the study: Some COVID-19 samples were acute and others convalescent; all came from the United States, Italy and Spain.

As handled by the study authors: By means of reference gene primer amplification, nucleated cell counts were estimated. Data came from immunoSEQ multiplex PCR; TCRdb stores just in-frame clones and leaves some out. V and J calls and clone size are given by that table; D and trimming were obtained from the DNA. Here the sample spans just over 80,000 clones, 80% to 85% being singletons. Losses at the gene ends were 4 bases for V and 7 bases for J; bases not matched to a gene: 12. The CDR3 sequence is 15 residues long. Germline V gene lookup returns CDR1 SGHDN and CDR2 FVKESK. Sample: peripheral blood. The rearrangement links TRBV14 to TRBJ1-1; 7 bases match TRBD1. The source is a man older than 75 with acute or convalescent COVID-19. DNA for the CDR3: TGTGCCAGCAGCCGCGGGGACAGAACGGTTATTGAAGCTTTCTTT. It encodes CASSRGDRTVIEAFF.